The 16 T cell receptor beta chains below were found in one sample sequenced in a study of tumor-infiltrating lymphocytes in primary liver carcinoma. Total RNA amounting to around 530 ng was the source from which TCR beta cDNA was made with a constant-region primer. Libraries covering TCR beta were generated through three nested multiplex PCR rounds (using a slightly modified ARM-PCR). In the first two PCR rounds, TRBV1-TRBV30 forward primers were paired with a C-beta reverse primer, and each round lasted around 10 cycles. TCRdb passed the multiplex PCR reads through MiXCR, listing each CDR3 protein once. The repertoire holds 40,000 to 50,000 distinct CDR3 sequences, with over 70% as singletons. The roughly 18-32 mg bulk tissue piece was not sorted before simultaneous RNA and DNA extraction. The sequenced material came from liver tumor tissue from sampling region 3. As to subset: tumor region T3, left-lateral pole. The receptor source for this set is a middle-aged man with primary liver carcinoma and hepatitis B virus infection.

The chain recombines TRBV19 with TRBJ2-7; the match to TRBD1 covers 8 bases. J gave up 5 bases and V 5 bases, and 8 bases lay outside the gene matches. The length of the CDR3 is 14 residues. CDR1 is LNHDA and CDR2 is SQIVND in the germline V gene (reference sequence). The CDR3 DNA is TGTGCCAGTAGTCTGACAGGGGCGATCGACGAGCAGTACTTC. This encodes CASSLTGAIDEQYF.

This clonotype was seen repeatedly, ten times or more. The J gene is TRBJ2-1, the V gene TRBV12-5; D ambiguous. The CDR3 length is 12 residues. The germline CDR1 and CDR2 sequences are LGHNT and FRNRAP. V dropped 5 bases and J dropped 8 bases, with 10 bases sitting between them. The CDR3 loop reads CASGLTWDEQFF. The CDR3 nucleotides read TGTGCTAGTGGTCTAACTTGGGATGAGCAGTTCTTC. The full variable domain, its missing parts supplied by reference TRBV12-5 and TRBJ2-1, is DARVTQTPRHKVTEMGQEVTMRCQPILGHNTVFWYRQTMMQGLELLAYFRNRAPLDDSGMPKDRFSAEMPDATLATLKIQPSEPRDSAVYFCASGLTWDEQFFGPGTRLTVL.

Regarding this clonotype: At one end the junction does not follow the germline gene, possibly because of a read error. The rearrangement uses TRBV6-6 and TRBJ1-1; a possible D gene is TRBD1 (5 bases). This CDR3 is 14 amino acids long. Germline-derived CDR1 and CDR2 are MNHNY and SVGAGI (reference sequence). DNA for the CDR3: TGTGCCAGCACCCGACGCCAAGACGGGACTGAGGCTTTCTTT. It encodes CASTRRQDGTEAFF.

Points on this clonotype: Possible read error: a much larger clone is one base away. CDR3 sequence: CASSIGAENQPQHF. As DNA, the CDR3 is TGTGCCAGCAGCATAGGGGCGGAGAATCAGCCCCAGCATTTT. The chain links TRBV7-9 to TRBJ1-5; perhaps TRBD1 as D (5 bases). Germline V gene lookup returns CDR1 SEHNR and CDR2 FQNEAQ (reference sequence). Deletions cut 5 bases from V and 4 bases from J, with 12 bases between. The CDR3 covers 14 residues. The full variable domain, its missing parts supplied by reference TRBV7-9 and TRBJ1-5, is DTGVSQNPRHKITKRGQNVTFRCDPISEHNRLYWYRQTLGQGPEFLTYFQNEAQLEKSRLLSDRFSAERPKGSFSTLEIQRTEQGDSAMYLCASSIGAENQPQHFGDGTRLSIL.

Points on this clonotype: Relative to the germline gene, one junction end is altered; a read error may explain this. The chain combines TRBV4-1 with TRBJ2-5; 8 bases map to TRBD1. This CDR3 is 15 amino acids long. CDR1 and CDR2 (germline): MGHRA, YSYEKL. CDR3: CASSQDSGGQETRYF. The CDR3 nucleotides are TGCGCCAGCAGCCAAGATTCAGGGGGCCAGGAGACCCGGTACTTC.

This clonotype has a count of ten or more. DNA for the CDR3: TGTGCCAGCAGCTTAAACCCCCCTACAGGGGGCGACGATCAGCCCCAGCATTTT. It specifies CASSLNPPTGGDDQPQHF. V and J are TRBV13 and TRBJ1-5; 9 bases are a match to TRBD1. The CDR3 covers 18 residues. The V gene's germline CDR1 is PRHDT and CDR2 FYEKMQ (reference sequence). The junction had 13 bases not matched to a gene; V was cut back by 2 bases and J by 5 bases.

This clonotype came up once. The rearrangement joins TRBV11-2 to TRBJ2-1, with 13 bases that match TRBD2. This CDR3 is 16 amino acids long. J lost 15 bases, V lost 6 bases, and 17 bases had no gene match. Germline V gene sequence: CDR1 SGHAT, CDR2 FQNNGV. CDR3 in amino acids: CASRYSSTSGRGGGFF. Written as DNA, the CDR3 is TGTGCCAGCAGGTACTCCTCAACTAGCGGGAGGGGAGGCGGGTTCTTC.

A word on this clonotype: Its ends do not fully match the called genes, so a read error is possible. CDR3 sequence (DNA): TGCAGCGTCCTGGACGTACCAGAGCGGTACTTC. Its protein is CSVLDVPERYF. The chain couples TRBV29-1 to TRBJ2-7; no clear D. This CDR3 spans 11 amino acids. From germline, CDR1 is SQVTM and CDR2 ANQGSEA.

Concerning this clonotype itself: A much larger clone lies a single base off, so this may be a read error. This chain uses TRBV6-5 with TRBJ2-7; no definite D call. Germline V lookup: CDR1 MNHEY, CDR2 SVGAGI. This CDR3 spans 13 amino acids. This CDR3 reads CASSYSSSYEQCF. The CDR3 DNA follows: TGTGCCAGCAGTTACTCCAGCTCCTACGAGCAGTGCTTC.

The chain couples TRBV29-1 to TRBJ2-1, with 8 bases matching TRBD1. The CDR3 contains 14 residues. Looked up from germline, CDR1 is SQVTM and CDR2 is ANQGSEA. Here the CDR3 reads CGGLPVQGVDEEFF. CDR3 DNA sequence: TGCGGCGGATTGCCGGTACAGGGGGTGGACGAGGAGTTCTTC.

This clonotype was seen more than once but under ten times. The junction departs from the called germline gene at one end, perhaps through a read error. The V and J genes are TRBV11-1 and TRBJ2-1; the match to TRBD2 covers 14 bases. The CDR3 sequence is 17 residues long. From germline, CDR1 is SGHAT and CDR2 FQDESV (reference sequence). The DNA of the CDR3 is TGTGTCAGCAGTCTGGGACTAGCGGGAGAAGTTGACAATGGGCAGTTCTTC. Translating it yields CVSSLGLAGEVDNGQFF.

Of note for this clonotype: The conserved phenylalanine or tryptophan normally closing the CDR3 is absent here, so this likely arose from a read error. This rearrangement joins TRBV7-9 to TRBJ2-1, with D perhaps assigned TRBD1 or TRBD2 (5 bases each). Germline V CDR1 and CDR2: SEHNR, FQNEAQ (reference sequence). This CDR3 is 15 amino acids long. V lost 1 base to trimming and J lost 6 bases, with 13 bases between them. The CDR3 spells CASSLGQRALNEQFL. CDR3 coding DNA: TGTGCCAGCAGCTTAGGACAGAGGGCCCTCAATGAGCAGTTCTTG.

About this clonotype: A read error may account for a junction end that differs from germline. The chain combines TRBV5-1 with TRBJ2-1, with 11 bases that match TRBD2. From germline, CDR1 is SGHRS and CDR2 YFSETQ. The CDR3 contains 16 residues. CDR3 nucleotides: TGCGCCAACAGCCTGATAGCGGGAGGGCCGGCCAATGCGCAGTTCTTC. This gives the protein CANSLIAGGPANAQFF.

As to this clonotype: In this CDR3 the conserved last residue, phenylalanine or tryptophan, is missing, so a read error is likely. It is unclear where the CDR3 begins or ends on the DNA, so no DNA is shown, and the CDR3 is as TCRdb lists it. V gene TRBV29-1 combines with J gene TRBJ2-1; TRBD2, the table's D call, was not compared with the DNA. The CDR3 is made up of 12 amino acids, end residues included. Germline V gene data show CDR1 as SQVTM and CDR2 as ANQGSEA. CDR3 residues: CSVVLAAVQRFS.

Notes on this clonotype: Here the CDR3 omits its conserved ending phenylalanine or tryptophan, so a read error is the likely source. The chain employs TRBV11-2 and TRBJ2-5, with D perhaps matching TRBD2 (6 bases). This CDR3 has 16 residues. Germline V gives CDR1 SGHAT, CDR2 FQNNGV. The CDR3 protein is CASRSRDSTHQETQYS. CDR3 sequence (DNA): TGTGCAAGCAGATCCCGGGACTCGACCCACCAAGAGACCCAGTACTCC.

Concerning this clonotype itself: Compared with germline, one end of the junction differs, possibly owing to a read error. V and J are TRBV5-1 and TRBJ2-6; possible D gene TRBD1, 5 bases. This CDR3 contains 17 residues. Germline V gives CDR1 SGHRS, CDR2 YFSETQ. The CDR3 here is CASSLAPQGSGANVLAF. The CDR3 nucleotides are TGCGCCAGCAGCTTGGCTCCCCAGGGCTCTGGGGCCAACGTCCTGGCTTTC.